A selection of T cell receptor beta chains follows, all from one sample in a study of neurological immune-mediated disorders. TCRdb fed the 5' RACE reads into MiXCR, producing one record per CDR3 protein. Here the sample spans some 66,000 distinct CDR3 sequences, almost 3.5% being singletons. Material: PBMCs. Every receptor here comes from a middle-aged man with multiple sclerosis. Each CDR3 is given without its conserved first and last residue. The order of the fields is J gene, V gene, CDR3 protein.

>TRBJ2-5|TRBV20-1
SARGGQLSETQY
>TRBJ1-1|TRBV5-1
ASSLALSNSGEGEAF
>TRBJ1-4|TRBV18
ASSPRRQGDEKLF
>TRBJ2-1|TRBV12-3/TRBV12-4
ASMISGMDEQF
>TRBJ2-5|TRBV29-1
SAGGLQETQY
>TRBJ1-3|TRBV3-1
ASSPPQVSGNTIY
>TRBJ2-1|TRBV14
ASSRLAGYNEQF
>TRBJ1-5|TRBV20-1
SAQDATSNQPQH
>TRBJ1-4|TRBV3-1
ASSQDLDWVFGEKLF
>TRBJ2-7|TRBV5-1
ASSFTGGNYEQY
>TRBJ1-1|TRBV5-1
ASSPGQGQDTEAF
>TRBJ1-2|TRBV29-1
SVEAPGRGYT
>TRBJ1-3|TRBV5-1
ASSRGGFSGNTIY
>TRBJ1-1|TRBV5-1
ASSFTGTEATEAF
>TRBJ1-1|TRBV11-1
ASRDTGWNTEAF
>TRBJ1-2|TRBV5-1
ASSLQNYGYT
>TRBJ1-1|TRBV24-1
ATSDQGHREAF
>TRBJ1-1|TRBV5-1
ASSSHRGRVEAF
>TRBJ2-3|TRBV27
ASSLQPGGTDTQY
>TRBJ1-1|TRBV12-3/TRBV12-4
AGHRGRATEAF
>TRBJ2-3|TRBV7-2
ASSLVTGGIDTQY
>TRBJ2-1|TRBV27
ASSFGLAYYNEQF
>TRBJ2-1|TRBV5-1
ASSLASGPPSSYNEQF
>TRBJ2-7|TRBV20-1
SAGPGGDLHEQY
>TRBJ2-1|TRBV5-1
ASSLVDRGYEQF
>TRBJ1-1|TRBV6-6
ASSYSTRMNTEAF
>TRBJ2-1|TRBV20-1
SARTLAGTYNEQF
>TRBJ2-5|TRBV6-2/TRBV6-3
ASGGDGASWETQY
>TRBJ2-1|TRBV20-1
SAPDSSGGPYEQF
>TRBJ1-5|TRBV7-9
ASSLAFVGQPQH
>TRBJ2-7|TRBV12-3/TRBV12-4
ASSFAYEQY
>TRBJ2-1|TRBV5-1
ASSWTSDTYNEQF
>TRBJ2-1|TRBV20-1
SARAGARSYNEQF
>TRBJ2-7|TRBV5-1
ASSLAGTGDYEQY
>TRBJ2-7|TRBV11-2
ASSLRETHYAQY
>TRBJ1-5|TRBV18
ASSPGWISQTQPQH
>TRBJ2-3|TRBV5-1
ASSFYIRSAIAGAGDTQY
>TRBJ1-1|TRBV5-5
ASSTTVTMIREAF
>TRBJ1-2|TRBV12-3/TRBV12-4
ASSLAVGTGGGYT
>TRBJ1-2|TRBV12-3/TRBV12-4
ASSEGEGYGYT
>TRBJ2-1|TRBV2
ASSRQGLAGNEQF
>TRBJ1-2|TRBV12-3/TRBV12-4
ASSSYRDGFYGYT
>TRBJ1-6|TRBV12-3/TRBV12-4
ASSSSDRGPRNSPLH
>TRBJ2-5|TRBV20-1
SARSLYQETQY
>TRBJ1-1|TRBV12-3/TRBV12-4
ASSLAGEAF
>TRBJ2-1|TRBV5-6
ASSLGLAGGQVEQF